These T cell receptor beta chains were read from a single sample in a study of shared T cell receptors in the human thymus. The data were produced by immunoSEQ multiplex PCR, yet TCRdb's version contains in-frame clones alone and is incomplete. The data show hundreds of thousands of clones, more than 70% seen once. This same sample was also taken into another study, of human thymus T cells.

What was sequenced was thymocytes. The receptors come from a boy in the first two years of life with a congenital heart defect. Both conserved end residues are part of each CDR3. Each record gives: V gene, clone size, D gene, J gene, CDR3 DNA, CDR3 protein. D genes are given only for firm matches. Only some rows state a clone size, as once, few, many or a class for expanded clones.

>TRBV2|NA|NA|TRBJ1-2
TGTGCCAGCAGTGAAAGGAGCGGCAGGATCCATGGCTACACCTTC
CASSERSGRIHGYTF
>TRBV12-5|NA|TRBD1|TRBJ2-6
TGTGCTAGTGGTTGGGACAGTCCCGTTCCGGCTGGGGCCAACGTCCTGACTTTC
CASGWDSPVPAGANVLTF
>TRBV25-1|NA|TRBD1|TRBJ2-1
TGTGCCAGCAGACCCAGGGGGAGAGGAGGATACAATGAGCAGTTCTTC
CASRPRGRGGYNEQFF
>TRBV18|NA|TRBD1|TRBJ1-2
TGTGCCAGCTCACCCACGGGACAGGGGCGGGACTATGGCTACACCTTC
CASSPTGQGRDYGYTF
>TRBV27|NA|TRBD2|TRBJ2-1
TGTGCCAGCAGCCCGCCGCCGGGACTAGCGGGACACTACAATGAGCAGTTCTTC
CASSPPPGLAGHYNEQFF
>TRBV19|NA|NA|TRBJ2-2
TGTGCCAGTAGTATAGTGTACAGGGAGGGGGACACCGGGGAGCTGTTTTTT
CASSIVYREGDTGELFF
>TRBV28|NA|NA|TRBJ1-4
TGTGCCAGCAGTTTATTCAGTGCAACTAATGAAAAACTGTTTTTT
CASSLFSATNEKLFF
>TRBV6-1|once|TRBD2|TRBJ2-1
TGTGCCAGCAGTGAAAAGTTTGGGGCTAGCGGGTACAATGAGCAGTTCTTC
CASSEKFGASGYNEQFF
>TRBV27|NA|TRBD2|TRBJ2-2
TGTGCCAGCAGGGGAGCTAGCGGGGGCGACAACACCGGGGAGCTGTTTTTT
CASRGASGGDNTGELFF
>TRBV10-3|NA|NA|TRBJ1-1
TGTGCCATCAGGAACCGGGACACCCACACTGAAGCTTTCTTT
CAIRNRDTHTEAFF
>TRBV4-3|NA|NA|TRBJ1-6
TGCGCCAGCAGCCAAGCTTCTTACAGTTCAAGCTCCTATAATTCACCCCTCCACTTT
CASSQASYSSSSYNSPLHF
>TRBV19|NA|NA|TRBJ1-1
TGTGCCAGTTATGGGAGTGAAGCTTTCTTT
CASYGSEAFF
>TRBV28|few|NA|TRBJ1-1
TGTGCCAGCAGTGGGGGGGGAAACACTGAAGCTTTCTTT
CASSGGGNTEAFF
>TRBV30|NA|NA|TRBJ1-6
TGTGCCTGGAGTTCAGTGAGGAGCTCCTATAATTCACCCCTCCACTTT
CAWSSVRSSYNSPLHF
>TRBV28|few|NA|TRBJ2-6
TGTGCCAGCAGTCCAAGACGACGGGTCTCTGGGGCCAACGTCCTGACTTTC
CASSPRRRVSGANVLTF
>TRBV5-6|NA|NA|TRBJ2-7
TGTGCCAGCAGCTTTACCTGGGACATCCTTTCCCCTAGCGAGCAGTACTTC
CASSFTWDILSPSEQYF
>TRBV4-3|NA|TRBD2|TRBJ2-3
TGCGCCAGCAGCCAGCAAAATAGGACTAGCGGGAGCACAGATACGCAGTATTTT
CASSQQNRTSGSTDTQYF
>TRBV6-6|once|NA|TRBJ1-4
TGTGCCAGCAAGACAGGTGACCATACTAATGAAAAACTGTTTTTT
CASKTGDHTNEKLFF
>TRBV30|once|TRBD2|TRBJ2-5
TGTGCCTGGAGGGGGGTAGCGGGGAGTAAGACCCAGTACTTC
CAWRGVAGSKTQYF
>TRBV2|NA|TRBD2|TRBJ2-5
TGTGCCAGCAGTCGACTAGCTCGCCAAGAGACCCAGTACTTC
CASSRLARQETQYF
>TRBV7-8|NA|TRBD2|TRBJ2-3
TGTGCCAGCAGCTTGAGGACTAGGGGCAGCACAGATACGCAGTATTTT
CASSLRTRGSTDTQYF
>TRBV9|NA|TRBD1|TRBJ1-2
TGTGCCAGCAGTAAGAACGGGAATGACAGGGGACCCACTTACTATGGCTACACCTTC
CASSKNGNDRGPTYYGYTF
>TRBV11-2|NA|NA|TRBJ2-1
TGTGCCAGCAGCTTAGGCAGGGGTGAGCAGTTCTTC
CASSLGRGEQFF
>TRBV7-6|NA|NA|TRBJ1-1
TGTGCCAGCAGCCCCGATAACACCGTCGGGGAGGGGGGGCCTATGAACACTGAAGCTTTCTTT
CASSPDNTVGEGGPMNTEAFF
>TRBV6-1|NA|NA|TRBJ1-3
TGTGCCAGCAGTGAACCTAACAGGGCCGCCGGAAACACCATATATTTT
CASSEPNRAAGNTIYF
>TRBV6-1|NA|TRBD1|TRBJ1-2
TGTGCCAGCAGTGAAGGGACAGGGAGGAGTCTACTATGGGGCTACACCTTC
CASSEGTGRSLLWGYTF
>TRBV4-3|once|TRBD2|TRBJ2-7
TGCGCCAGCAGCCAAGATCGCCAGCGGGAGACATCCGAGCAGTACTTC
CASSQDRQRETSEQYF
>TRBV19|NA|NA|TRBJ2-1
TGTGCCAGTAGTATTTTCGTACTCAATGAGCAGTTCTTC
CASSIFVLNEQFF
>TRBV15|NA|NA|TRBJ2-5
TGTGCCACCAGCAGATTGGGGGGACGGACTTTTAAAGAGACCCAGTACTTC
CATSRLGGRTFKETQYF
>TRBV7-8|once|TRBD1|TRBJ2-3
TGTGCCAGCAGCGGTAGGCCGGGACAGGGAGTTAAGGTTCCAGATACGCAGTATTTT
CASSGRPGQGVKVPDTQYF
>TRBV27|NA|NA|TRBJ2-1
TGTGCCAGCAGTATCCAAGGTATGGGGGGGCCTTACAATGAGCAGTTCTTC
CASSIQGMGGPYNEQFF
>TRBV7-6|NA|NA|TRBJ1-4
TGTGCCAGCAGCTTAGCAGGACAAAGGGATGAAAAACTGTTTTTT
CASSLAGQRDEKLFF
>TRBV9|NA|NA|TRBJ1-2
TGTGCCAGCAGCGATTCGGGAGTTGGCTACACCTTC
CASSDSGVGYTF
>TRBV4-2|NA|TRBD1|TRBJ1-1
TGTGCCAGCAGCCGACAGGGGGCTATGGGCACTGAAGCTTTCTTT
CASSRQGAMGTEAFF
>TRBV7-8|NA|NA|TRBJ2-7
TGTGCCAGCAGCTTAGGTCCTTCCAACTACGAGGCTTTGGAGCAGTACTTC
CASSLGPSNYEALEQYF
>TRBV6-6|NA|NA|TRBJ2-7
TGTGCCAGCAGCAACGGGTGGGAGGAATCCTACGAGCAGTACTTC
CASSNGWEESYEQYF
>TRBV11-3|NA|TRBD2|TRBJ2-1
TGTGCCATCGATAGCGGGGGAGGCTACAATGAGCAGTTCTTC
CAIDSGGGYNEQFF